Presented here are 27 T cell receptor beta chains from one specimen sequenced in a study of blood T cell repertoires in COVID-19. Measured with immunoSEQ multiplex PCR; TCRdb has only the in-frame clones, and not every one. The data contain some 97,000 clones, roughly 90% of them singletons. Input material: peripheral blood. Receptor source: a man between 70 and 80 years old with acute or convalescent COVID-19.

The rearrangement links TRBV2 to TRBJ2-5; no clear D. The CDR3 has 17 residues. V shed 2 bases and J shed 1 base, with 17 bases lying between them. Germline CDR1 SNHLY, CDR2 FYNNEI. CDR3 amino acids: CASSESRSGPLQETQYF. The CDR3 nucleotides are TGTGCCAGCAGTGAATCGAGATCGGGTCCCCTCCAAGAGACCCAGTACTTC.

The chain has TRBV6-5 and TRBJ2-3, with TRBD2 matching over 9 bases. V lost 2 bases to trimming and J lost 2 bases; unmatched junction nucleotides: 2. Germline V gives CDR1 MNHEY, CDR2 SVGAGI. The CDR3 runs to 15 residues. In DNA, the CDR3 is TGTGCCAGCAGTTACGAGCGGGGGGTCACAGATACGCAGTATTTT. It codes for CASSYERGVTDTQYF.

V usage is TRBV6-5 and J usage is TRBJ1-2; 7 bases line up with TRBD1. Germline V gives CDR1 MNHEY, CDR2 SVGAGI. CDR3 size: 13 residues. J lost 4 bases, V lost 6 bases, and 5 bases had no gene match. The CDR3 spells CASRKQGSYGYTF. The CDR3 nucleotides are TGTGCCAGCAGGAAACAGGGGAGCTATGGCTACACCTTC.

V and J are TRBV18 and TRBJ1-1, with a tentative D call TRBD1 (5 bases). The V end was cut by 4 bases, the J end by 4 bases, with 16 bases between. This CDR3 is built from 15 residues. The germline gives CDR1 KGHSH, CDR2 LQKENI. For the CDR3, the DNA is TGTGCCAGCTCACTCGCAGGGCGGGGGGGCACTGAAGCTTTCTTT. Its protein is CASSLAGRGGTEAFF.

The chain combines TRBV28 with TRBJ1-1; D perhaps matches TRBD1 (6 bases). The V end lost 5 bases, the J end lost 0 bases, and 13 bases lay between the germline ends. The CDR3 has 15 amino acids. Germline CDR1 is MDHEN and CDR2 is SYDVKM. CDR3 sequence reads: CASSNHRDVNTEAFF. The CDR3 nucleotides are TGTGCCAGCAGTAATCACAGGGATGTGAACACTGAAGCTTTCTTT.

This rearrangement joins TRBV5-1 to TRBJ1-2; D gene ambiguous. The CDR3 length is 14 residues. V was pared by 0 bases and J by 2 bases, with 8 bases between. Germline CDR1 SGHRS, CDR2 YFSETQ. CDR3 loop: CASSLAGRNYGYTF. DNA of the CDR3: TGCGCCAGCAGCTTGGCGGGGAGGAACTATGGCTACACCTTC.

The chain carries TRBV5-6 and TRBJ1-2; 9 positions agree with TRBD1. Trimming cost V 7 bases and J 4 bases; bases outside gene matches: 14. Germline V gene sequence: CDR1 SGHDT, CDR2 YYEEEE. The CDR3 totals 16 residues. The CDR3 DNA sequence: TGTGCCAGCCAGCCCCGACCGGGACAGGGAGGCTATGGCTACACCTTC. It yields the protein CASQPRPGQGGYGYTF.

The chain has TRBV2 and TRBJ2-7; D possibly corresponds to TRBD2 (6 bases). V was trimmed by 5 bases and J by 3 bases, leaving 11 bases between them. Germline V gene data show CDR1 as SNHLY and CDR2 as FYNNEI. This CDR3 is built from 13 residues. The CDR3 region is CASSPGTGYEQYF. DNA for the CDR3: TGTGCCAGCAGTCCTGGGACTGGCTACGAGCAGTACTTC.

The chain combines TRBV24-1 with TRBJ2-1, with D perhaps TRBD2 (6 bases). This CDR3 contains 15 residues. Germline CDR1 and CDR2: KGHDR and SFDVKD. The germline V and J ends were trimmed by 4 bases and 6 bases, with 15 bases remaining between them. The CDR3 is CATSEGRMGGNEQFF. CDR3 DNA sequence: TGTGCCACCAGTGAAGGGCGAATGGGGGGCAATGAGCAGTTCTTC.

V is TRBV28 and J is TRBJ1-5; 8 bases are a match to TRBD1. In germline, CDR1 is MDHEN, CDR2 SYDVKM. V dropped 11 bases and J dropped 4; count of bases not matched to a gene: 7. The CDR3 spans 13 residues. CDR3 sequence: CAAVGTGNQPQHF. The CDR3 region has the DNA TGTGCCGCGGTTGGGACAGGTAATCAGCCCCAGCATTTT.

The V call is TRBV5-6, the J call TRBJ2-5; 9 nucleotides match TRBD2. The germline V gene has CDR1 SGHDT and CDR2 YYEEEE. The V and J ends lost 1 base and 0 bases, in that order; junction bases with no gene match: 10. The CDR3 covers 18 residues. The CDR3 spells CASSLPGGLAGYQETQYF. DNA for the CDR3: TGTGCCAGCAGCTTGCCCGGGGGCCTAGCGGGGTACCAAGAGACCCAGTACTTC.

This chain links TRBV4-1 with TRBJ2-1; tentatively, D is TRBD2 (6 bases). Per germline, CDR1 MGHRA and CDR2 YSYEKL. CDR3 length: 15 residues. V lost 4 bases to trimming and J lost 5 bases, with 15 bases between them. The DNA for the CDR3 is TGCGCCAGCAGCCGAGACCTCCGGGGGAACAATGAGCAGTTCTTC. Its translation: CASSRDLRGNNEQFF.

The chain couples TRBV27 to TRBJ1-2; D is possibly TRBD1 (6 bases). This CDR3 region has 15 residues. CDR1 is MNHEY and CDR2 is SMNVEV in the germline V gene (reference sequence). V dropped 3 bases and J dropped 4 bases, with 15 bases sitting between them. Here the CDR3 DNA reads TGTGCCAGCAGTTTTCTCCCGGACAGAGGCTATGGCTACACCTTC. It codes for CASSFLPDRGYGYTF.

In its sample, this clone was seen a few times. V and J are TRBV28 and TRBJ1-5; D not certain. Between the trimmed V and J ends, which lost 5 bases and 6 bases, there was a span of 8 bases. Looked up from germline, CDR1 is MDHEN and CDR2 is SYDVKM. The CDR3 covers 12 residues. Here the CDR3 DNA reads TGTGCCAGCAGTCTTCCGGGTCAGCCCCAGCATTTT. Translated: CASSLPGQPQHF.

This rearrangement joins TRBV6-5 to TRBJ1-2, with D hard to call. V shed 6 bases and J shed 2 bases, with 4 bases lying between them. The V gene's germline CDR1 is MNHEY and CDR2 SVGAGI. CDR3 length: 11 amino acids. The CDR3 spells CASRSNYGYTF. CDR3 bases: TGTGCCAGCAGAAGCAACTATGGCTACACCTTC.

This clone turned up a few times. The genes are TRBV19 and TRBJ1-1, with a weak D call TRBD1 (5 bases). Deletions cut 7 bases from V and 5 bases from J, with 20 bases between. CDR1 LNHDA and CDR2 SQIVND come from the germline V gene (reference sequence). The CDR3 is made up of 15 amino acids. CDR3 DNA: TGTGCCAGTACCCGACAGTGGGGGGGACGAACTGAAGCTTTCTTT. Its protein is CASTRQWGGRTEAFF.

V and J are TRBV2 and TRBJ2-5; D is perhaps TRBD2 (7 bases). This CDR3 has 13 amino acids. V lost 6 bases to trimming and J lost 4 bases, with 12 bases between them. CDR1 SNHLY and CDR2 FYNNEI come from the germline V gene. CDR3 loop: CASRNREGETQYF. The CDR3 DNA is TGTGCCAGCAGAAACAGGGAGGGAGAGACCCAGTACTTC.

The V gene is TRBV9, the J gene TRBJ1-1, with unresolved D. This CDR3 spans 14 amino acids. Per the germline V gene, CDR1 is SGDLS and CDR2 is YYNGEE. The V end was cut by 0 bases, the J end by 1 base, with 7 bases between. This chain's CDR3 is CASSVASGNTEAFF. The CDR3 bases are TGTGCCAGCAGCGTAGCATCCGGGAACACTGAAGCTTTCTTT.

V gene TRBV27 combines with J gene TRBJ1-2; D gene unclear. The V end lost 2 bases, the J end lost 4 bases, and 8 bases lay between the germline ends. Per germline, CDR1 MNHEY and CDR2 SMNVEV (reference sequence). This CDR3 comprises 13 residues. The CDR3 region has the DNA TGTGCCAGCAGTTTAAACCAGCGCTATGGCTACACCTTC. Translated: CASSLNQRYGYTF.

The chain links TRBV12-2 to TRBJ1-5; the D segment call TRBD1 is taken from the table without a DNA check. TRBV12-2 is flagged as a pseudogene. This CDR3 contains 17 residues. The CDR3 loop is CASRPPGTEIHNQPQHF. CDR3 bases: TGTGCAAGTCGCCCCCCCGGGACAGAGATCCACAATCAGCCCCAGCATTTT.

The V and J genes are TRBV21-1 and TRBJ1-1. TRBV21-1 is given as a pseudogene. The CDR3 contains 11 residues. The CDR3 DNA follows: TGTGCCAGCAGCAAAGGAGGTGTAGCTTTCTTT. Protein product: CASSKGGVAFF.

The CDR3 nucleotides read TGTGCCAGCAGTCGCCCCCGGACAGGGAACACTGAAGCTTTCTTT. As protein: CASSRPRTGNTEAFF. The chain employs TRBV28 and TRBJ1-1; the match to TRBD1 covers 7 bases. The germline V gene has CDR1 MDHEN and CDR2 SYDVKM. The CDR3 covers 15 residues. V lost 5 bases, J lost 1 base, and 7 bases stayed unmatched.

The table lists this clone with a count of one. This chain links TRBV5-1 with TRBJ1-2; 8 bases agree with TRBD1. This CDR3 has 14 amino acids. V was clipped by 2 bases and J by 4 bases; unmatched bases: 4. Per germline, CDR1 SGHRS and CDR2 YFSETQ. The CDR3 is CASSFAGGSYGYTF. CDR3 sequence (DNA): TGCGCCAGCAGCTTTGCAGGGGGCAGCTATGGCTACACCTTC.

This clone was observed many times. This chain joins TRBV7-2 and TRBJ1-3; D ambiguous. Germline V lookup: CDR1 SGHTA, CDR2 FQGNSA. This CDR3 spans 15 amino acids. V lost 4 bases and J lost 0, with 10 bases in between. CDR3 nucleotide sequence: TGTGCCAGCAGCTCACAGACCGTCTCTGGAAACACCATATATTTT. Translation: CASSSQTVSGNTIYF.

The chain couples TRBV19 to TRBJ2-7; TRBD1 aligns across 9 bases. Germline V gene data show CDR1 as LNHDA and CDR2 as SQIVND (reference sequence). The CDR3 totals 14 residues. V dropped 5 bases and J dropped 6; count of bases not matched to a gene: 8. The CDR3 nucleotides read TGTGCCAGTAGTCACAGGGGGCAATTTAGCGAGCAGTACTTC. The encoded protein is CASSHRGQFSEQYF.

The rearrangement joins TRBV27 to TRBJ1-1; 7 nucleotides align to TRBD1. V was clipped by 6 bases and J by 1 base; unmatched bases: 5. The CDR3 has 14 residues. Germline assignment: CDR1 MNHEY and CDR2 SMNVEV (reference sequence). The CDR3: CASRRQGANTEAFF. CDR3 nucleotide sequence: TGTGCCAGCAGGCGACAGGGCGCGAACACTGAAGCTTTCTTT.

The chain has TRBV25-1 and TRBJ1-1; D ambiguous. Trimming cost V 6 bases and J 4 bases, with 6 bases left between them. Germline CDR1 and CDR2: MGHDK and SYGVNS. The CDR3 consists of 11 residues. CDR3 nucleotides: TGTGCCAGCAGGCAGTTCACTGAAGCTTTCTTT. Translating gives CASRQFTEAFF.